Listed below are T cell receptor beta chains from one sample, sequenced in a study of T-cell reconstitution after alpha-beta-depleted transplantation in children. TCRdb called the PCR reads again in MiXCR, with one record for every CDR3 protein. The sample records roughly 500,000 distinct CDR3 sequences, roughly 33% being singletons. This specimen consisted of PBMCs from the stem cell graft donor, obtained from the stem cell graft. The origin of the receptors is a human donor who donated a stem cell graft to a child with aplastic anemia. The CDR3 runs from the conserved cysteine through the conserved F or W. The order of the fields is V gene, J gene, D gene, clone size, CDR3 DNA, CDR3 protein. A D gene is named only where the DNA matches it firmly. Not all rows give a size; the values are once, few, many and, for expanded clones, a class.

V: TRBV27
J: TRBJ2-7
D: -
size: -
DNA: TGTGCCAGCAGTTTCCTGCCGGACTCCTACGAGCAGTACTTC
CDR3: CASSFLPDSYEQYF

V: TRBV20-1
J: TRBJ1-4
D: -
size: few
DNA: TGCAGTGCCGAGGCGGGACACCAAAATGAAAAACTGTTTTTT
CDR3: CSAEAGHQNEKLFF

V: TRBV7-2
J: TRBJ1-5
D: -
size: -
DNA: TGTGCCAGCAGCTGGTCCTTCAATCAGCCCCAGCATTTT
CDR3: CASSWSFNQPQHF

V: TRBV20-1
J: TRBJ2-1
D: -
size: few
DNA: TGCAGTGCTAGCTCGGGCGGCCCCCAGGACGGATTC
CDR3: CSASSGGPQDGF

V: TRBV10-3
J: TRBJ2-5
D: -
size: -
DNA: TGTGCCATCAGTGGGACTCCGGTAGCGGAAGAAGAGACCCAGTACTTC
CDR3: CAISGTPVAEEETQYF

V: TRBV6-1
J: TRBJ1-2
D: -
size: few
DNA: TGTGCCAGCAGTGAAGCGTATAGGGCCTTGGGCGTCTATGGCTACACCTTC
CDR3: CASSEAYRALGVYGYTF

V: TRBV7-3
J: TRBJ2-7
D: -
size: -
DNA: TGTGCCAGCAGCTTAGGATCAGCCTACGAGCAGTACTTC
CDR3: CASSLGSAYEQYF

V: TRBV7-2
J: TRBJ1-4
D: -
size: -
DNA: TGTGCCAGCAACCAGCAGAATGAAAAACTGTTTTTT
CDR3: CASNQQNEKLFF

V: TRBV4-3
J: TRBJ2-3
D: TRBD1
size: -
DNA: TGCGCCAGCAGCCGAGGGACAGGAGCAGCAGATACGCAGTATTTT
CDR3: CASSRGTGAADTQYF

V: TRBV5-1
J: TRBJ1-1
D: TRBD1
size: -
DNA: TGCGCCAGCAGCCCTCCAGGGGGCGGGGGGGAAGCTTTCTTT
CDR3: CASSPPGGGGEAFF

V: TRBV2
J: TRBJ1-2
D: -
size: -
DNA: TGTGCCAGCAGTTTGACGGTTAGGTATGGCTACACCTTC
CDR3: CASSLTVRYGYTF

V: TRBV6-1
J: TRBJ2-1
D: TRBD2
size: -
DNA: TGTGCCAGCAGTGAACAGCGGGAGGGCCGCAATGAGCAGTTCTTC
CDR3: CASSEQREGRNEQFF

V: TRBV7-2
J: TRBJ2-1
D: -
size: few
DNA: TGTGCCAGCAGCTTAGCGTTGGGACTTCAAAATGAGCAGTTCTTC
CDR3: CASSLALGLQNEQFF

V: TRBV12-3/TRBV12-4
J: TRBJ1-1
D: TRBD1
size: -
DNA: TGTGCCAGCACTACAGGGGGTGCGGCTGAAGCTTTCTTT
CDR3: CASTTGGAAEAFF

V: TRBV3-1
J: TRBJ1-2
D: -
size: -
DNA: TGTGCCAGCAGCCAAGTTCCGTCTGCGGGGAGCTACACCTTC
CDR3: CASSQVPSAGSYTF

V: TRBV20-1
J: TRBJ2-7
D: TRBD1
size: -
DNA: TGCAGTGCTATATCCGGGACAGCGTCCTACGAGCAGTACTTC
CDR3: CSAISGTASYEQYF

V: TRBV19
J: TRBJ2-3
D: -
size: -
DNA: TGTGCCAGTAGTATTAGGCCGGTCACAGATACGCAGTATTTT
CDR3: CASSIRPVTDTQYF

V: TRBV7-2
J: TRBJ2-3
D: TRBD2
size: -
DNA: TGTGCCAGCAGTACGGCGGGAGCGGATACGCAGTATTTT
CDR3: CASSTAGADTQYF

V: TRBV29-1
J: TRBJ1-5
D: -
size: many
DNA: TGCAGCGTTATGTGGCCAGGCAATCAGCCCCAGCATTTT
CDR3: CSVMWPGNQPQHF

V: TRBV3-1
J: TRBJ2-7
D: TRBD2
size: few
DNA: TGCTCGACTAGCGGAAACTCCTACGAGCAGTACTTC
CDR3: CSTSGNSYEQYF

V: TRBV6-2/TRBV6-3
J: TRBJ2-3
D: -
size: -
DNA: TGTGCCAGCAGTCGAGCAACAGATACGCAGTATTTT
CDR3: CASSRATDTQYF

V: TRBV6-2/TRBV6-3
J: TRBJ2-1
D: TRBD2
size: once
DNA: TGTGCCAGCAGTTACGTGGCGGGAGTAGACCTTCTGGACAATGAGCAGTTCTTC
CDR3: CASSYVAGVDLLDNEQFF

V: TRBV5-1
J: TRBJ2-7
D: -
size: -
DNA: TGCGCCAGCAGCTACCGGGACGACTCCTACGAGCAGTACTTC
CDR3: CASSYRDDSYEQYF

V: TRBV11-1
J: TRBJ2-7
D: TRBD2
size: many
DNA: TGTGCCAGCAGCCTAAAGAGCGGGAGCCCCTCCTACGAGCAGTACTTC
CDR3: CASSLKSGSPSYEQYF

V: TRBV9
J: TRBJ2-3
D: -
size: few
DNA: TGTGCCAGCAGCGTAGGGGACAAAGATACGCAGTATTTT
CDR3: CASSVGDKDTQYF

V: TRBV12-3/TRBV12-4
J: TRBJ2-7
D: TRBD2
size: few
DNA: TGTGCCAGCAGCCCCTCGACTAGCGGAAACTCCTACGAGCAGTACTTC
CDR3: CASSPSTSGNSYEQYF

V: TRBV12-3/TRBV12-4
J: TRBJ1-1
D: -
size: -
DNA: TGTGCCAGCCGGTTTGGGGGGCGAGTGAACACTGAAGCTTTCTTT
CDR3: CASRFGGRVNTEAFF

V: TRBV7-2
J: TRBJ1-1
D: TRBD1
size: -
DNA: TGTGCCAGCAGCCCCCAGGGGGTTTGGGGGAACACTGAAGCTTTCTTT
CDR3: CASSPQGVWGNTEAFF

V: TRBV13
J: TRBJ2-1
D: TRBD2
size: few
DNA: TGTGCCAGCAGACCTGGCGGGAGGGCCGGTGAGCAGTTCTTC
CDR3: CASRPGGRAGEQFF

V: TRBV9
J: TRBJ1-1
D: TRBD1
size: once
DNA: TGTGCCAGCAGCTCCCGGACAGGACATGCTGAAGCTTTCTTT
CDR3: CASSSRTGHAEAFF

V: TRBV9
J: TRBJ1-5
D: -
size: -
DNA: TGTGCCAGCAGCGAGCGGGACACCCTTCAGCCCCAGCATTTT
CDR3: CASSERDTLQPQHF

V: TRBV2
J: TRBJ2-1
D: TRBD2
size: -
DNA: TGTGCCAGCAACAGCGGGAGGGCCGATTCCTACAATGAGCAGTTCTTC
CDR3: CASNSGRADSYNEQFF

V: TRBV7-2
J: TRBJ2-5
D: -
size: few
DNA: TGTGCCAGCAGCTTAGTCATCGAGACCCAGTACTTC
CDR3: CASSLVIETQYF

V: TRBV5-6
J: TRBJ2-4
D: -
size: -
DNA: TGTGCCAGCGAGCTAGGCGGTAGCCTAGCCAAAAACATTCAGTACTTC
CDR3: CASELGGSLAKNIQYF

V: TRBV11-2
J: TRBJ2-2
D: -
size: -
DNA: TGTGCCAGCAGCCCAGGTCTATACGGGGAGCTGTTTTTT
CDR3: CASSPGLYGELFF

V: TRBV7-9
J: TRBJ1-1
D: -
size: -
DNA: TGTGCCAGCACCCATGGGGGGGCAGAAGCTTTCTTT
CDR3: CASTHGGAEAFF

V: TRBV20-1
J: TRBJ2-1
D: -
size: -
DNA: TGCAGTGCTAGTTCCGTCGGGTCAGTCAAAAATGAGCAGTTCTTC
CDR3: CSASSVGSVKNEQFF

V: TRBV12-3/TRBV12-4
J: TRBJ2-3
D: -
size: -
DNA: TGTGCCAGCAGCGTAGCTTATCAGGGTGGCACAGATACGCAGTATTTT
CDR3: CASSVAYQGGTDTQYF

V: TRBV7-2
J: TRBJ2-5
D: -
size: few
DNA: TGTGCCAGCAGCTTAATCCAACTTCGTCAGTACTTC
CDR3: CASSLIQLRQYF

V: TRBV29-1
J: TRBJ1-2
D: -
size: few
DNA: TGCACCGTTGAAGGATCCGGGGGCTTTGGCTACACCTTC
CDR3: CTVEGSGGFGYTF

V: TRBV6-2/TRBV6-3
J: TRBJ1-1
D: -
size: few
DNA: TGTGCCAGCAGTTACTCGGGGGAGGACACTGAAGCTTTCTTT
CDR3: CASSYSGEDTEAFF

V: TRBV7-9
J: TRBJ1-3
D: -
size: -
DNA: TGTGCCAGCAGCTTGGCAGGGTTTAGCTCTGGAAACACCATATATTTT
CDR3: CASSLAGFSSGNTIYF

V: TRBV5-1
J: TRBJ2-1
D: TRBD2
size: few
DNA: TGCGCCAGCAGTCAGCGGGAGGTACCAGGTTACGAGCAGTTCTTC
CDR3: CASSQREVPGYEQFF